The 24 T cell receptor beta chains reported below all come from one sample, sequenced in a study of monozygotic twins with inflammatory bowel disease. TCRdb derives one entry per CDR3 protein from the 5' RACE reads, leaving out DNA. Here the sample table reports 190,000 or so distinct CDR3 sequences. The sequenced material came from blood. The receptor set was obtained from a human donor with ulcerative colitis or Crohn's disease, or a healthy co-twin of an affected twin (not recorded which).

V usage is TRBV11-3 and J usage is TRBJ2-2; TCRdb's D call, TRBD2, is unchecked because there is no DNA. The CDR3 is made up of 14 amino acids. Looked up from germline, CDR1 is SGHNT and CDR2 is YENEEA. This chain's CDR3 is CASCRTSGTGELFF.

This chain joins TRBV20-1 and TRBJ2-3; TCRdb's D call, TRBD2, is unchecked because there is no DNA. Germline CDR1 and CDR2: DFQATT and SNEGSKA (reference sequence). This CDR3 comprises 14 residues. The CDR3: CSAPLAGGSDTQYF.

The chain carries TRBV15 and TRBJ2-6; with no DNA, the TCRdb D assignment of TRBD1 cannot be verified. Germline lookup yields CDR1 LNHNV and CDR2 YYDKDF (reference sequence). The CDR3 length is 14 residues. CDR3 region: CATSTGSRANVLTF. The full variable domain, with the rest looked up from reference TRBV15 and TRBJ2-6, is DAMVIQNPRYQVTQFGKPVTLSCSQTLNHNVMYWYQQKSSQAPKLLFHYYDKDFNNEADTPDNFQSRRPNTSFCFLDIRSPGLGDTAMYLCATSTGSRANVLTFGAGSRLTVL.

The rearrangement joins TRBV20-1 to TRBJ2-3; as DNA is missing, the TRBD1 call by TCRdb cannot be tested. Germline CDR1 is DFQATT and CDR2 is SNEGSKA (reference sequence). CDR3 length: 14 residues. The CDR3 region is CSASPGGIQDTQYF.

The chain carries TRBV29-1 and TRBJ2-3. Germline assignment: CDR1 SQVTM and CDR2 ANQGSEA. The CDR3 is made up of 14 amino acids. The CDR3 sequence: CSVKQTTSTDTQYF.

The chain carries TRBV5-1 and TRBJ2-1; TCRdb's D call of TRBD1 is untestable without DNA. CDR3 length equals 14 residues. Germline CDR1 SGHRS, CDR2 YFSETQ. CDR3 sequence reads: CASSRTEVISEQFF.

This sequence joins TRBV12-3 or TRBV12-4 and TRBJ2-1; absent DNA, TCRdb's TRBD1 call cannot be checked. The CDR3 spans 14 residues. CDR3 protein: CASSLGDSWDEQFF.

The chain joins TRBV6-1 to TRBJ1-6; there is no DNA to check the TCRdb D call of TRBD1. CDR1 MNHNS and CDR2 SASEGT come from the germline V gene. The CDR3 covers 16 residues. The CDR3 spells CASTTEGLGRGSPLHF.

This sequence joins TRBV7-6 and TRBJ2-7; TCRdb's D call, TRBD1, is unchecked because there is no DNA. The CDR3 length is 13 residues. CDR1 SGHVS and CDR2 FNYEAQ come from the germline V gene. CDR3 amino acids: CASLDRGGGEQYF.

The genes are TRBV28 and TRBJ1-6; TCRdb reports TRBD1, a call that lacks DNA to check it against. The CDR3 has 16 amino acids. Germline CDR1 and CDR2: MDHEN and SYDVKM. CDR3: CASSPMGGYPNSPLHF.

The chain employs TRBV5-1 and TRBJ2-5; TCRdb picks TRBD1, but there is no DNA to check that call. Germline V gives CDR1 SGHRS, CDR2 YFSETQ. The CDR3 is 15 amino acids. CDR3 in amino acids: CASSLGGPEPGTQYF.

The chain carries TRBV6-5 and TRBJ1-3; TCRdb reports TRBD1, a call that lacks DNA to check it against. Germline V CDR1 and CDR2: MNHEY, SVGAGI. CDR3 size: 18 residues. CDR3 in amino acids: CASSSDRDRTRSGNTIYF.

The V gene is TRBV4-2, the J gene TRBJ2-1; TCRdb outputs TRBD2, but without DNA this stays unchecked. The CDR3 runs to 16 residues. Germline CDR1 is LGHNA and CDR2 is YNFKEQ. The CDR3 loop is CASSLIWTSGDNEQFF.

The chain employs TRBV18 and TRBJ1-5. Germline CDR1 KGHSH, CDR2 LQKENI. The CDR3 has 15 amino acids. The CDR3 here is CASSPREYSNQPQHF.

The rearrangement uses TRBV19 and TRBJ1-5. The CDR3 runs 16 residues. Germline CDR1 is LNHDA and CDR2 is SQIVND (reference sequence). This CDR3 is CASRHNGGFSNQPQHF.

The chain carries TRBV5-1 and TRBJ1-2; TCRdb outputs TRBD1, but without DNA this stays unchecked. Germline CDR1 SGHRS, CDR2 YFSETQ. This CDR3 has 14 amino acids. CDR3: CASSSRTGEYGYTF.

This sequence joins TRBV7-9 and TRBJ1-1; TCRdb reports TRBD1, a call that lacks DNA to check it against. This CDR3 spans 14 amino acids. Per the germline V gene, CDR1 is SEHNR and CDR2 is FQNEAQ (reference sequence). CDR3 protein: CASSPPQVPTEAFF.

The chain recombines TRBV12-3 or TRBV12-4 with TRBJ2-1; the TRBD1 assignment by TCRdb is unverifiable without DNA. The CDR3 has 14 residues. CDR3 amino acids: CASSPRTAYNEQFF.

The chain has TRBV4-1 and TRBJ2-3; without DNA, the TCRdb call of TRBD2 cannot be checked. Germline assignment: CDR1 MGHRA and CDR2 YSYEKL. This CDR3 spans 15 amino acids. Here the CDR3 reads CASSQDPRSTDTQYF.

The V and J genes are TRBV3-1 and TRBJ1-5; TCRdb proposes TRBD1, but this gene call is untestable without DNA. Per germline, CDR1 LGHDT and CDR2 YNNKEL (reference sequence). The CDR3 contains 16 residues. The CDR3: CASSQTEGSGNQPQHF.

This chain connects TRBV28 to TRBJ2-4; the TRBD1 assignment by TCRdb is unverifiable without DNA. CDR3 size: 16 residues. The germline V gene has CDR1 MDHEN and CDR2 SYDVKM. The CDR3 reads CASSFWSGGLPDLGYF.

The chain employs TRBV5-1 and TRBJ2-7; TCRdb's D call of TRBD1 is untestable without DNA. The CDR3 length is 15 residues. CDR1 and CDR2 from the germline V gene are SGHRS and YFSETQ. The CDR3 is CASDEAPGVTYEQYF.

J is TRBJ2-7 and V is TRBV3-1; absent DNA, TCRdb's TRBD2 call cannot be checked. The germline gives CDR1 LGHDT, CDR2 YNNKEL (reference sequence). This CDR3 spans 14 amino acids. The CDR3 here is CASSQERWEYEQYF.

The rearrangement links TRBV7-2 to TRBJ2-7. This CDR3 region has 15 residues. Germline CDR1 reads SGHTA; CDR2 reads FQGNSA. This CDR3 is CASSLAVGSNYEQYF.